This TCR beta chain came from a study of cytomegalovirus exposure and HLA in healthy donors. Study-level information: From HLA-typed donors, an early data release held roughly 80 million unique TCRs.

Study-level points and caveats: A later analysis linked a missense DCLRE1C variant to TCR beta V- and J-gene trimming.

The PCR made use of 60 Vbeta and 13 Jbeta primers. Under the authors' procedure: A later analysis counted 65 million to 80 million unique TCR beta chains, roughly 11 million shared. Using immunoSEQ multiplex PCR, the repertoire was profiled, and TCRdb retains in-frame clones only, with some absent. V and J calls and clone size are copied from that table; D and trimming were computed from the DNA. The sample lists roughly 150,000 clones, about 80% occurring once. The V gene's germline CDR1 is SGHRS and CDR2 YFSETQ. The V segment lost 1 base and the J segment 2 bases; nucleotides outside the gene matches: 0. CDR3 size: 15 residues. Turning to this clone: What it recognizes is unknown.

This TCR came from a male donor in good health and CMV-seronegative. The specimen was PBMCs. This chain connects TRBV5-1 to TRBJ2-1, with 10 bases fitting TRBD2. Here the CDR3 DNA reads TGCGCCAGCAGCTTGACTAGCGGGGCCTACAATGAGCAGTTCTTC. This sequence encodes CASSLTSGAYNEQFF.